These 21 T cell receptor beta chains were all obtained from the same sample, sequenced in a study of blood T cell repertoires in COVID-19. Method: immunoSEQ multiplex PCR; TCRdb's copy keeps in-frame clones and lacks some. The table lists about 170,000 clones, 84% of them singletons. The sequenced sample consisted of peripheral blood. These receptors were obtained from a man in his forties who had recovered from COVID-19.

J is TRBJ2-3 and V is TRBV18; D may be TRBD1 (6 bases). Looked up from germline, CDR1 is KGHSH and CDR2 is LQKENI. V was clipped by 6 bases and J by 0 bases, with 16 bases between them. The CDR3 spans 16 residues. CDR3 amino acids: CASSAPGTPSTDTQYF. The CDR3 bases are TGTGCCAGCTCGGCCCCCGGGACACCTAGCACAGATACGCAGTATTTT.

In this sample, this clone turned up once. The chain has TRBV4-3 and TRBJ2-2; TRBD2 matches 10 bases. Trimming removed 0 bases from V and 6 bases from J; junction bases left unmatched: 4. The CDR3 contains 16 residues. In germline, CDR1 is LGHNA, CDR2 YSLEER. The CDR3 DNA is TGCGCCAGCAGCCAAGACCCAGCGGGAGGGCCCGGGGAGCTGTTTTTT. Translation: CASSQDPAGGPGELFF.

The chain carries TRBV9 and TRBJ1-1; D is undetermined. Trimming pared 0 bases from V and 4 bases from J, leaving 7 bases between. The CDR3 covers 13 residues. Germline lookup yields CDR1 SGDLS and CDR2 YYNGEE. CDR3 nucleotide sequence: TGTGCCAGCAGCGTAGCCGGGTCCACTGAAGCTTTCTTT. Translated: CASSVAGSTEAFF.

The V and J genes are TRBV13 and TRBJ2-7; TRBD2 aligns across 8 bases. CDR1 is PRHDT, CDR2 FYEKMQ, per germline (reference sequence). The CDR3 contains 16 residues. The V segment lost 1 base and the J segment 2 bases; nucleotides outside the gene matches: 7. This CDR3 is CASSLAGGGSAYEQYF. The DNA for the CDR3 is TGTGCCAGCAGCTTAGCGGGGGGGGGCTCAGCCTACGAGCAGTACTTC.

The J gene is TRBJ2-3, the V gene TRBV11-1, with D possibly being TRBD1 (6 bases). V was trimmed by 4 bases and J by 2 bases, leaving 13 bases between them. The germline CDR1 and CDR2 sequences are SGHAT and FQDESV (reference sequence). The CDR3 contains 15 residues. The DNA for the CDR3 is TGTGCCAGCAGCTCCGGGACATATTCCACAGATACGCAGTATTTT. It encodes CASSSGTYSTDTQYF. The full variable domain, its missing parts supplied by reference TRBV11-1 and TRBJ2-3, is EAEVAQSPRYKITEKSQAVAFWCDPISGHATLYWYRQILGQGPELLVQFQDESVVDDSQLPKDRFSAERLKGVDSTLKIQPAELGDSAMYLCASSSGTYSTDTQYFGPGTRLTVL.

The chain combines TRBV28 with TRBJ1-1, with TRBD1 identical over 7 bases. The CDR3 is 13 residues long. Germline CDR1 and CDR2: MDHEN and SYDVKM. V gave up 4 bases and J gave up 4 bases; unmatched junction bases: 3. CDR3 in amino acids: CASSSTGSTEAFF. The CDR3 DNA sequence: TGTGCCAGCAGTTCGACAGGGTCCACTGAAGCTTTCTTT.

V gene TRBV27 combines with J gene TRBJ2-1, with a tentative D call TRBD2 (5 bases). Germline V gene sequence: CDR1 MNHEY, CDR2 SMNVEV (reference sequence). CDR3 length equals 14 residues. V was trimmed by 0 bases and J by 4 bases, leaving 7 bases between them. The CDR3 nucleotides read TGTGCCAGCAGTTTATCAAGAGGGTACAATGAGCAGTTCTTC. This gives the protein CASSLSRGYNEQFF.

This chain uses TRBV5-6 with TRBJ2-1; tentative D call: TRBD2 (5 bases). Trimming removed 5 bases at V and 6 bases at J, with 6 bases between. The germline V gene has CDR1 SGHDT and CDR2 YYEEEE. This CDR3 is built from 11 residues. The CDR3 nucleotides are TGTGCCAGCAGAGAGGGCAATGAGCAGTTCTTC. Amino acids: CASREGNEQFF.

This clone was recorded only once. This chain links TRBV30 with TRBJ2-5, with TRBD1 identical over 9 bases. Germline assignment: CDR1 GTSNPN and CDR2 SVGIG (reference sequence). With V trimmed by 4 bases and J by 5 bases, 11 bases remained unmatched. The CDR3 has 15 residues. The CDR3 loop is CAWIFGDRDGETQYF. The CDR3 DNA reads TGTGCCTGGATCTTCGGGGACAGGGATGGCGAGACCCAGTACTTC.

The chain carries TRBV5-6 and TRBJ2-7; D is ambiguous. The V end was cut by 3 bases, the J end by 0 bases, with 13 bases between. This CDR3 is built from 15 residues. Looked up from germline, CDR1 is SGHDT and CDR2 is YYEEEE. The CDR3 nucleotides read TGTGCCAGCAGCTACGACATCGCCTCCTCCTACGAGCAGTACTTC. It is translated as CASSYDIASSYEQYF.

This sequence joins TRBV30 and TRBJ2-7, with D hard to call. The CDR3 length is 13 residues. With 2 bases removed from V and 0 bases from J, the gap between germline ends came to 8 bases. Germline values: CDR1 GTSNPN, CDR2 SVGIG (reference sequence). CDR3 DNA: TGTGCCTGGAGTCCCGACATCTCCTACGAGCAGTACTTC. It is translated as CAWSPDISYEQYF.

V is TRBV18 and J is TRBJ2-5, with a tentative D call TRBD2 (6 bases). V gave up 2 bases and J gave up 0 bases, with 13 bases separating them. The CDR3 spans 16 residues. Germline loops: CDR1 KGHSH, CDR2 LQKENI. The DNA for the CDR3 is TGTGCCAGCTCACCAGGAGGTAGCGGAAACCAAGAGACCCAGTACTTC. Translated, it gives CASSPGGSGNQETQYF.

This clone has only one observation. CDR3 nucleotide sequence: TGTGCCAGCAGCAACGACAGGGGTGGCGAGCAGTACTTC. Translation: CASSNDRGGEQYF. This chain links TRBV5-6 with TRBJ2-7, with TRBD1 matching 8 bases. Germline V gene data show CDR1 as SGHDT and CDR2 as YYEEEE. The CDR3 loop spans 13 amino acids. Trimming took 4 bases from V and 6 from J; bases not matched to a gene: 6.

The V gene is TRBV19, the J gene TRBJ2-1, with 12 bases matching TRBD2. The CDR3 is 14 residues long. The ends lost 8 bases at V and 9 bases at J; junction bases unmatched: 8. The V gene's germline CDR1 is LNHDA and CDR2 SQIVND (reference sequence). The CDR3 region is CASATSGGLGEQFF. CDR3 bases: TGTGCCAGTGCAACTAGCGGGGGGTTGGGTGAGCAGTTCTTC.

The CDR3 spells CASTRGGAWNEQFF. The CDR3 region has the DNA TGTGCCAGCACCCGCGGGGGGGCCTGGAATGAGCAGTTCTTC. The chain joins TRBV14 to TRBJ2-1, with 9 bases aligning to TRBD2. The germline gives CDR1 SGHDN, CDR2 FVKESK. The CDR3 is 14 amino acids. V shed 7 bases and J 7 bases; nucleotides not matched to a gene: 8.

The rearrangement links TRBV5-4 to TRBJ2-5; TRBD1 agrees at 7 bases. The CDR3 consists of 13 residues. The J segment lost 3 bases and the V segment lost 5 bases, leaving 4 bases of the junction unmatched. Germline assignment: CDR1 SGHNT and CDR2 YYREEE (reference sequence). CDR3 sequence (DNA): TGTGCCAGCAGGCACGGGACAGAAGAGACCCAGTACTTC. Translated: CASRHGTEETQYF.

V is TRBV19 and J is TRBJ2-7; 9 nucleotides align to TRBD1. Per the germline V gene, CDR1 is LNHDA and CDR2 is SQIVND (reference sequence). The CDR3 totals 14 residues. The V segment lost 5 bases and the J segment 0 bases; nucleotides outside the gene matches: 2. The CDR3 region is CASSGTGSSYEQYF. The CDR3 DNA reads as TGTGCCAGTAGTGGGACAGGGTCCTCCTACGAGCAGTACTTC.

The rearrangement uses TRBV6-6 and TRBJ2-7; 9 positions match TRBD1. CDR1 and CDR2 from the germline V gene are MNHNY and SVGAGI (reference sequence). The CDR3 length is 16 residues. The J segment lost 3 bases and the V segment lost 4 bases, leaving 10 bases of the junction unmatched. CDR3 nucleotides: TGTGCCAGCAGTTCGAGGACAGGGGATTCCGGCTACGAGCAGTACTTC. It yields the protein CASSSRTGDSGYEQYF.

The V and J genes are TRBV27 and TRBJ1-6, with a possible D match to TRBD1 (6 bases). Looked up from germline, CDR1 is MNHEY and CDR2 is SMNVEV (reference sequence). The CDR3 length is 14 residues. V dropped 4 bases and J dropped 7 bases, with 11 bases sitting between them. Written as DNA, the CDR3 is TGTGCCAGCAGTTCGACAGGCCCCAATTCACCCCTCCACTTT. As protein: CASSSTGPNSPLHF.

This chain links TRBV25-1 with TRBJ1-2, with 7 bases identical to TRBD1. CDR1 is MGHDK, CDR2 SYGVNS, per germline. Unmatched junction bases numbered 17, after V lost 7 bases and J lost 6 bases. The CDR3 is 16 amino acids. In DNA, the CDR3 is TGTGCCAGCATGGAGGGGGCCCCCGCTTCTATAAATGGCTACACCTTC. This encodes CASMEGAPASINGYTF.

This clone was detected only a few times. The chain combines TRBV4-1 with TRBJ2-2; D unresolved. The CDR3 has 11 residues. Germline assignment: CDR1 MGHRA and CDR2 YSYEKL. V was shortened by 4 bases and J by 10 bases, with 7 bases between the two germline ends. The CDR3 loop is CASSLEQELFF. CDR3 bases: TGCGCCAGCAGCCTTGAGCAGGAGCTGTTTTTT.